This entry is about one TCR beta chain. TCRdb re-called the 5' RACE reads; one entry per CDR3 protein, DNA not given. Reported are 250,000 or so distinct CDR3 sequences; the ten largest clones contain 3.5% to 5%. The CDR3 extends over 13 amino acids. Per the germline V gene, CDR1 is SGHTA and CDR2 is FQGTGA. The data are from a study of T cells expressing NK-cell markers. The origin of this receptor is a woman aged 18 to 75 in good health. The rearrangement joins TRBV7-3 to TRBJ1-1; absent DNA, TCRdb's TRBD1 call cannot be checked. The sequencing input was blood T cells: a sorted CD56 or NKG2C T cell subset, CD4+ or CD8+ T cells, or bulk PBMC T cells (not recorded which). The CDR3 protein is CASSLGTDTEAFF.